In this sample, the clone carrying this T cell receptor beta chain turned up many times. CDR3 size: 13 residues. V dropped 7 bases and J dropped 6 bases, with 11 bases sitting between them. CDR1 and CDR2 from the germline V gene are KGHDR and SFDVKD. TCRdb re-analysed the reads in MiXCR, keeping a single row per CDR3 protein. The table includes 200,000 to 300,000 distinct CDR3 sequences, 25% to 30% detected once. The data derive from a study of kidney transplant recipient with SARS-CoV-2 infection. The TCR originated in a male patient between 25 and 39 years old who had COVID-19 and was a kidney transplant recipient. The T cells may come from the graft donor. The chain has TRBV24-1 and TRBJ1-4; TRBD1 is a possible D gene (5 bases). The specimen comprised a blood sample, sampled at baseline and around day 120 from a kidney transplant recipient. The CDR3: CATSQGTDEKLFF. The CDR3 region has the DNA TGTGCCACCAGCCAAGGGACGGATGAAAAACTGTTTTTT.